Listed here are 21 T cell receptor beta chains from one sample, sequenced in a study of CD8+ T cells in alopecia areata. Treatment defined: oral pan-JAK inhibitor, 5-10 mg twice daily. Investigators isolated RNA and reverse transcribed it into cDNA to act as the sequencing template. Sequencing used immunoSEQ multiplex PCR; TCRdb keeps in-frame clones, though not all of them. The sample includes about 210,000 clones, over 40% seen only once; the top ten take approximately 2.4%. The sequences come from CD4+ T cells sorted from blood, collected around week 37, from a patient treated with tofacitinib. These TCRs come from a human donor with alopecia areata.

The table lists this clone with a count of one. V and J are TRBV29-1 and TRBJ1-4; maybe TRBD1 (5 bases). CDR3 length: 13 amino acids. Trimming pared 5 bases from V and 8 bases from J, leaving 15 bases between. The germline V gene has CDR1 SQVTM and CDR2 ANQGSEA. Here the CDR3 reads CSVFFDKGEKLFF. CDR3 DNA: TGCAGCGTTTTCTTTGACAAGGGGGAAAAACTGTTTTTT. The whole variable domain, remainder taken from reference TRBV29-1 and TRBJ1-4, is SAVISQKPSRDICQRGTSLTIQCQVDSQVTMMFWYRQQPGQSLTLIATANQGSEATYESGFVIDKFPISRPNLTFSTLTVSNMSPEDSSIYLCSVFFDKGEKLFFGSGTQLSVL.

This clone occurred a few times. The chain combines TRBV5-1 with TRBJ2-3; 11 bases align to TRBD2. CDR1 is SGHRS and CDR2 is YFSETQ in the germline V gene. The CDR3 runs 18 residues. V trimming: 1 base; J trimming: 3 bases; junction bases outside the gene matches: 10. CDR3 amino acids: CASSLNPLTSGNTDTQYF. DNA for the CDR3: TGCGCCAGCAGCTTGAACCCTTTGACTAGCGGGAATACAGATACGCAGTATTTT.

This clone was observed a handful of times. The CDR3 bases are TGTGCCAGCAGCGTGACAGGGGCTATCTACGAGCAGTACTTC. It specifies CASSVTGAIYEQYF. The rearrangement joins TRBV9 to TRBJ2-7, with 8 bases matching TRBD1. CDR3 length equals 14 residues. The germline V gene has CDR1 SGDLS and CDR2 YYNGEE. V dropped 2 bases and J dropped 3; count of bases not matched to a gene: 4.

This clone turned up a few times. This chain connects TRBV4-3 to TRBJ2-3, with 11 bases aligning to TRBD2. J lost 8 bases, V lost 3 bases, and 7 bases had no gene match. This CDR3 spans 15 amino acids. Germline V gene lookup returns CDR1 LGHNA and CDR2 YSLEER. The CDR3 DNA follows: TGCGCCAGCAGCCAGGGGACTAGCGGCGCCGGTACGCAGTATTTT. It yields the protein CASSQGTSGAGTQYF.

V is TRBV29-1 and J is TRBJ1-2, with D uncertain. Trimming took off 3 bases at V and 4 bases at J, with 3 bases between the two ends. CDR1 and CDR2 from the germline V gene are SQVTM and ANQGSEA. The CDR3 has 10 amino acids. CDR3 sequence: CSVEAYGYTF. Written as DNA, the CDR3 is TGCAGCGTTGAGGCCTATGGCTACACCTTC.

The rearrangement links TRBV5-1 to TRBJ2-5, with 7 bases that match TRBD1. J lost 2 bases, V lost 4 bases, and 5 bases had no gene match. Germline CDR1 is SGHRS and CDR2 is YFSETQ. The CDR3 is 14 residues long. The CDR3, as DNA: TGCGCCAGCAGCGGAGGACAGGAGCAAGAGACCCAGTACTTC. Translation gives CASSGGQEQETQYF.

The chain has TRBV2 and TRBJ2-6; perhaps TRBD1 as D (6 bases). The V and J ends lost 6 bases and 4 bases respectively, with 13 bases between them. The CDR3 covers 15 residues. Germline CDR1 is SNHLY and CDR2 is FYNNEI. CDR3 coding DNA: TGTGCCAGCAGCCAGACAGGTTACGGGGCCAACGTCCTGACTTTC. This translates into CASSQTGYGANVLTF.

This chain connects TRBV5-1 to TRBJ2-3; 8 bases map to TRBD2. Trimming removed 3 bases from V and 5 bases from J; junction bases left unmatched: 8. This CDR3 contains 15 residues. Germline CDR1 is SGHRS and CDR2 is YFSETQ. The chain's CDR3 is CASSSSGTRGDTQYF. The CDR3 DNA reads TGCGCCAGCAGCTCCTCGGGGACTAGGGGAGATACGCAGTATTTT.

In this sample, this clone turned up a few times. J is TRBJ1-1 and V is TRBV5-4, with no clear D. Germline CDR1 is SGHNT and CDR2 is YYREEE (reference sequence). CDR3 length: 13 residues. With 2 bases removed from V and 1 base from J, the gap between germline ends came to 6 bases. CDR3 residues: CASSFGKNTEAFF. The CDR3 bases are TGTGCCAGCAGCTTTGGGAAGAACACTGAAGCTTTCTTT.

For the CDR3, the DNA is TGTGCCAGCAGCTATAGTAGCGGGGAGGGCGACTACGAGCAGTACTTC. Translation: CASSYSSGEGDYEQYF. The rearrangement joins TRBV7-2 to TRBJ2-7; 8 bases align to TRBD2. J lost 3 bases, V lost 4 bases, and 11 bases had no gene match. This CDR3 has 16 amino acids. Germline lookup yields CDR1 SGHTA and CDR2 FQGNSA. Full variable domain (remainder filled in from reference TRBV7-2 and TRBJ2-7): GAGVSQSPSNKVTEKGKDVELRCDPISGHTALYWYRQSLGQGLEFLIYFQGNSAPDKSGLPSDRFSAERTGGSVSTLTIQRTQQEDSAVYLCASSYSSGEGDYEQYFGPGTRLTVT.

This chain links TRBV30 with TRBJ2-3, with unresolved D. Trimming pared 3 bases from V and 4 bases from J, leaving 11 bases between. The germline gives CDR1 GTSNPN, CDR2 SVGIG (reference sequence). The length of the CDR3 is 13 residues. CDR3 DNA sequence: TGTGCCTGGAGCCCCCTGAACCCAGATACGCAGTATTTT. As protein: CAWSPLNPDTQYF.

DNA of the CDR3: TGTGCCAGCAGTTACTCGCAGCCGTACGAGCAGTACTTC. This codes for CASSYSQPYEQYF. The chain joins TRBV6-5 to TRBJ2-7; the D is unclear. V lost 0 bases to trimming and J lost 4 bases, with 7 bases between them. The CDR3 covers 13 residues. The germline V gene encodes CDR1 MNHEY and CDR2 SVGAGI.

This clone appeared a few times. The gene calls are TRBV7-9 and TRBJ1-2; D gene unclear. The CDR3 is 15 residues long. Germline CDR1 SEHNR, CDR2 FQNEAQ (reference sequence). V was shortened by 1 base and J by 2 bases, with 11 bases between the two germline ends. CDR3 region: CASSLVGPDNYGYTF. DNA for the CDR3: TGTGCCAGCAGCTTAGTCGGGCCAGACAACTATGGCTACACCTTC.

This clone has a handful of counts. The chain has TRBV6-5 and TRBJ2-5; D not certain. Trimming cost V 5 bases and J 9 bases, with 19 bases left between them. Germline CDR1 reads MNHEY; CDR2 reads SVGAGI. The length of the CDR3 is 14 residues. CDR3 residues: CASSRNYYHAAQYF. CDR3 nucleotides: TGTGCCAGCAGTCGGAACTACTACCACGCGGCCCAGTACTTC.

The chain combines TRBV6-1 with TRBJ2-1, with a weak D call TRBD2 (7 bases). The CDR3 extends over 17 amino acids. V lost 4 bases and J 5 bases, leaving 21 bases between the germline ends. From germline, CDR1 is MNHNS and CDR2 SASEGT. The DNA of the CDR3 is TGTGCCAGCAGTGGGGGGGGCTTTGGGGCCAGGCACAATGAGCAGTTCTTC. This encodes CASSGGGFGARHNEQFF.

This CDR3 reads CSVTEVRDRVYEQYF. CDR3 bases: TGCAGCGTTACAGAAGTACGGGACAGGGTCTACGAGCAGTACTTC. This chain uses TRBV29-1 with TRBJ2-7; TRBD1 matches 9 bases. Germline loops: CDR1 SQVTM, CDR2 ANQGSEA. The junction had 11 bases not matched to a gene; V was cut back by 5 bases and J by 3 bases. The CDR3 is 15 residues long.

CDR3 sequence reads: CASSLAGSTDTQYF. The CDR3 DNA sequence: TGTGCCAGCAGCTTAGCTGGGAGCACAGATACGCAGTATTTT. The chain is built from TRBV11-3 and TRBJ2-3; no definite D call. The CDR3 length is 14 residues. CDR1 is SGHNT and CDR2 is YENEEA in the germline V gene. V lost 1 base, J lost 0 bases, and 5 bases lay in between.

This chain uses TRBV4-1 with TRBJ2-7; 10 nucleotides line up with TRBD2. CDR1 is MGHRA and CDR2 is YSYEKL in the germline V gene. The V gene end was trimmed by 2 bases and the J gene end by 5 bases; junction bases not matched to a gene: 6. The CDR3 is 15 amino acids. The CDR3 sequence: CASSQWSGRANEQYF. DNA of the CDR3: TGCGCCAGCAGCCAATGGAGCGGGAGGGCCAACGAGCAGTACTTC.

This chain connects TRBV30 to TRBJ1-2; TRBD1 matches 8 bases. The CDR3 runs 12 residues. V lost 2 bases and J lost 6; bases outside the gene matches: 2. CDR1 and CDR2 from the germline V gene are GTSNPN and SVGIG (reference sequence). CDR3 sequence: CAWSSGGHGYTF. The CDR3 DNA follows: TGTGCCTGGAGTTCAGGGGGCCATGGCTACACCTTC.

V usage is TRBV27 and J usage is TRBJ2-1, with 12 bases fitting TRBD2. Germline CDR1 is MNHEY and CDR2 is SMNVEV (reference sequence). The junction had 8 bases not matched to a gene; V was cut back by 6 bases and J by 2 bases. This CDR3 is built from 17 residues. CDR3 region: CASSRGLAGPPYNEQFF. The CDR3 DNA reads as TGTGCCAGCAGCCGAGGACTAGCGGGACCTCCCTACAATGAGCAGTTCTTC.

This CDR3 is CASSFRHRGANVLTF. In nucleotides, the CDR3 is TGTGCCAGCAGTTTTAGGCACCGAGGGGCCAACGTCCTGACTTTC. This rearrangement joins TRBV27 to TRBJ2-6; unclear D gene. CDR3 length: 15 amino acids. The ends were cut back, 3 bases at V and 4 bases at J, with 10 bases in the middle. Germline V gene lookup returns CDR1 MNHEY and CDR2 SMNVEV (reference sequence).